These 17 T cell receptor beta chains came from one sample sequenced in a study of beta chain features in type 1 diabetes. As every portion of the isolated RNA was reverse transcribed, the sequencing read expressed TCRB transcripts. Data came from immunoSEQ multiplex PCR; TCRdb stores just in-frame clones and leaves some out. The data show around 250,000 clones, about 14% seen once. The sequencing sample was made of naive CD4+ T cells from blood. Receptors originate from a woman between 35 and 50 years old in good health.

This clone was detected ten times or more. The chain employs TRBV4-3 and TRBJ2-7; TRBD1 is a possible D gene (6 bases). With 5 bases removed from V and 6 bases from J, the gap between germline ends came to 14 bases. Germline V CDR1 and CDR2: LGHNA, YSLEER. This CDR3 spans 13 amino acids. CDR3 region: CASSYQTGVEQYF. CDR3 in DNA: TGCGCCAGCAGCTACCAGACAGGTGTCGAGCAGTACTTC.

This clone was detected a few times. The CDR3 nucleotides are TGTGCCAGCAGGAGGGAGAGTAAGCCCCAGCATTTT. It translates to CASRRESKPQHF. V is TRBV2 and J is TRBJ1-5, with no clear D. This CDR3 comprises 12 residues. Trimming took off 6 bases at V and 8 bases at J, with 11 bases between the two ends. Germline V gene sequence: CDR1 SNHLY, CDR2 FYNNEI.

This CDR3 reads CASSVQGSEQYF. The CDR3 nucleotides are TGTGCCAGCAGCGTACAGGGGTCCGAGCAGTACTTC. The V and J genes are TRBV9 and TRBJ2-7; perhaps TRBD1 as D (6 bases). The CDR3 extends over 12 amino acids. Germline V CDR1 and CDR2: SGDLS, YYNGEE. The V end lost 1 base, the J end lost 6 bases, and 8 bases lay between the germline ends.

This clone was counted between two and nine times. The CDR3 loop reads CASSPGTVNTEAFF. CDR3 DNA sequence: TGCGCCAGCAGCCCGGGGACAGTCAACACTGAAGCTTTCTTT. V gene TRBV5-1 combines with J gene TRBJ1-1, with 7 bases matching TRBD1. Looked up from germline, CDR1 is SGHRS and CDR2 is YFSETQ. The CDR3 runs 14 residues. The junction had 5 bases not matched to a gene; V was cut back by 4 bases and J by 2 bases.

The sample holds a few counts of this clone. The rearrangement uses TRBV7-2 and TRBJ2-1, with D possibly being TRBD2 (6 bases). Trimming took 4 bases from V and 8 from J, leaving 15 bases between them. This CDR3 region has 14 residues. The germline V gene encodes CDR1 SGHTA and CDR2 FQGNSA. CDR3 sequence: CASSSRRGIDEQFF. DNA for the CDR3: TGTGCCAGCAGCTCCCGGCGGGGTATTGATGAGCAGTTCTTC.

This chain uses TRBV5-4 with TRBJ1-2; D might be TRBD1 (5 bases). CDR3 length equals 15 residues. Per the germline V gene, CDR1 is SGHNT and CDR2 is YYREEE (reference sequence). V was shortened by 4 bases and J by 5 bases, with 18 bases between the two germline ends. The CDR3 sequence is CASSPRGATDYGYTF. The CDR3 DNA sequence: TGTGCCAGCAGCCCTAGGGGCGCTACCGATTATGGCTACACCTTC.

This clone was found a few times. The chain uses TRBV5-4 and TRBJ2-1; tentative D call: TRBD2 (5 bases). The CDR3 totals 17 residues. Germline V lookup: CDR1 SGHNT, CDR2 YYREEE (reference sequence). V shed 4 bases and J shed 2 bases, with 19 bases lying between them. CDR3 coding DNA: TGTGCCAGCAGCCAAGAGCCCTCCAGCGGTCCCTACAATGAGCAGTTCTTC. It yields the protein CASSQEPSSGPYNEQFF.

There are a few counts of this clone. The V and J genes are TRBV5-1 and TRBJ2-1; a weak D match, TRBD1 (5 bases). V was shortened by 2 bases and J by 4 bases, with 22 bases between the two germline ends. The length of the CDR3 is 18 residues. In germline, CDR1 is SGHRS, CDR2 YFSETQ. The CDR3 here is CASSFRQGPAVGYNEQFF. CDR3 DNA sequence: TGCGCCAGCAGCTTTCGGCAGGGCCCCGCGGTGGGGTACAATGAGCAGTTCTTC.

This clone has only a few counts. The rearrangement uses TRBV7-2 and TRBJ1-2; 12 bases are a match to TRBD1. There are 18 residues in the CDR3. Per germline, CDR1 SGHTA and CDR2 FQGNSA. The V gene end was trimmed by 3 bases and the J gene end by 7 bases; junction bases not matched to a gene: 15. The CDR3 sequence is CASSFVGGQGAILGGYTF. The CDR3 DNA reads TGTGCCAGCAGCTTCGTTGGGGGACAGGGGGCGATTCTGGGTGGCTACACCTTC.

This clone showed up just a few times. V usage is TRBV2 and J usage is TRBJ2-5, with D possibly TRBD2 on 6 matching bases. The germline gives CDR1 SNHLY, CDR2 FYNNEI. V was trimmed by 9 bases and J by 2 bases, leaving 16 bases between them. This CDR3 comprises 14 residues. The CDR3 region is CASAAGLAQETQYF. The CDR3 nucleotides read TGTGCCAGTGCGGCGGGACTTGCTCAAGAGACCCAGTACTTC.

This clone was detected only a few times. The chain is built from TRBV7-2 and TRBJ2-2; TRBD1 might be the D (6 bases). Trimming left V 5 bases short and J 1 base short, with 14 bases between. This CDR3 region has 16 residues. Germline values: CDR1 SGHTA, CDR2 FQGNSA. The CDR3 nucleotides are TGTGCCAGCAGCCCTACCGGGACACAGAACACCGGGGAGCTGTTTTTT. It codes for CASSPTGTQNTGELFF.

As DNA, the CDR3 is TGTGCCAGCAGCACAGGGAACTATGGCTACACCTTC. This translates into CASSTGNYGYTF. This chain links TRBV9 with TRBJ1-2, with D possibly being TRBD1 (6 bases). CDR1 and CDR2 (germline): SGDLS, YYNGEE. The CDR3 totals 12 residues. V lost 4 bases to trimming and J lost 2 bases, with 6 bases between them.

J is TRBJ1-2 and V is TRBV2; D is undetermined. Germline V gives CDR1 SNHLY, CDR2 FYNNEI. V lost 4 bases and J 8 bases, leaving 8 bases between the germline ends. The CDR3 totals 11 residues. The CDR3 nucleotides are TGTGCCAGCAGTGCTCTGCGGGGCTACACCTTC. It encodes CASSALRGYTF.

The rearrangement joins TRBV7-9 to TRBJ2-5; perhaps TRBD1 as D (6 bases). The germline CDR1 and CDR2 sequences are SEHNR and FQNEAQ (reference sequence). The CDR3 runs to 15 residues. Trimming removed 2 bases at V and 4 bases at J, with 14 bases between. The CDR3 DNA sequence: TGTGCCAGCAGCTTAACGGGCAGGGGTGGAGAGACCCAGTACTTC. Its protein product is CASSLTGRGGETQYF.

A few counts support this clone. The chain links TRBV7-9 to TRBJ2-7; 7 bases are a match to TRBD1. The CDR3 extends over 14 amino acids. V was clipped by 3 bases and J by 2 bases; unmatched bases: 4. Germline V CDR1 and CDR2: SEHNR, FQNEAQ (reference sequence). Here the CDR3 DNA reads TGTGCCAGCAGCTTGAGGGACAGTCCCTACGAGCAGTACTTC. It is translated as CASSLRDSPYEQYF. The variable domain in full, with the rest retrieved from reference TRBV7-9 and TRBJ2-7, is DTGVSQNPRHKITKRGQNVTFRCDPISEHNRLYWYRQTLGQGPEFLTYFQNEAQLEKSRLLSDRFSAERPKGSFSTLEIQRTEQGDSAMYLCASSLRDSPYEQYFGPGTRLTVT.

This clone was seen more than once but under ten times. The rearrangement uses TRBV18 and TRBJ2-6; D might be TRBD1 (6 bases). Germline V CDR1 and CDR2: KGHSH, LQKENI. V was trimmed by 3 bases and J by 4 bases, leaving 16 bases between them. CDR3 size: 17 residues. The CDR3 region has the DNA TGTGCCAGCTCACCCCAGGGGCCCCTTTCCGGGGCCAACGTCCTGACTTTC. It specifies CASSPQGPLSGANVLTF.

The V and J genes are TRBV6-1 and TRBJ1-1, with D possibly TRBD1 on 5 matching bases. This CDR3 comprises 15 residues. Deletions cut 0 bases from V and 11 bases from J, with 19 bases between. CDR1 and CDR2 from the germline V gene are MNHNS and SASEGT. CDR3 residues: CASSEAGPAERGAFF. DNA of the CDR3: TGTGCCAGCAGTGAAGCGGGACCCGCCGAGCGGGGGGCTTTCTTT.